This passage covers 27 T cell receptor beta chains from one sample sequenced in a study of breast tumors, draining lymph nodes, adjacent tissues. One entry per CDR3 protein, called by TCRdb with MiXCR from the multiplex PCR reads. The sample shows around 230,000 distinct CDR3 sequences, under 40% of them seen only once. Samples came from axillary lymph nodes draining the breast cancer. Material: axillary lymph node tissue. Every receptor here comes from a female donor with breast cancer. Some clones in this sample may be carry-over from other donors' samples.

This clonotype was counted many times. The V and J genes are TRBV5-1 and TRBJ2-7; D possibly corresponds to TRBD2 (5 bases). This CDR3 is 14 amino acids long. The germline V gene encodes CDR1 SGHRS and CDR2 YFSETQ. Trimming cost V 3 bases and J 7 bases, with 17 bases left between them. This CDR3 reads CASSSEDLGREQYF. The CDR3 DNA follows: TGCGCCAGCAGCTCGGAGGACCTCGGACGGGAGCAGTACTTC.

The rearrangement uses TRBV24-1 and TRBJ2-7; 12 bases are shared with TRBD2. Trimming took 1 base from V and 5 from J; bases not matched to a gene: 11. This CDR3 spans 18 amino acids. Germline V lookup: CDR1 KGHDR, CDR2 SFDVKD. For the CDR3, the DNA is TGTGCCACCAGTGATTTAAGACTAGCGGGAGAAATTTGCCACGAGCAGTACTTC. Translating gives CATSDLRLAGEICHEQYF.

The sample holds many counts of this clonotype. The chain combines TRBV11-2 with TRBJ2-3, with D possibly being TRBD2 (6 bases). The CDR3 is 14 residues long. Trimming stripped 5 bases from V and 1 base from J, with 10 bases between. CDR1 and CDR2 (germline): SGHAT, FQNNGV. CDR3 protein: CASSPSARTDTQYF. The CDR3, as DNA: TGTGCCAGCAGCCCTAGCGCCCGCACAGATACGCAGTATTTT. The entire variable domain, with the rest obtained from reference TRBV11-2 and TRBJ2-3, is as follows: EAGVAQSPRYKIIEKRQSVAFWCNPISGHATLYWYQQILGQGPKLLIQFQNNGVVDDSQLPKDRFSAERLKGVDSTLKIQPAKLEDSAVYLCASSPSARTDTQYFGPGTRLTVL.

Here the CDR3 reads CASLGTGNTDTQYF. The CDR3 nucleotides read TGTGCCAGCTTGGGGACAGGGAACACAGATACGCAGTATTTT. The chain is built from TRBV2 and TRBJ2-3, with 9 positions matching TRBD1. V was pared by 8 bases and J by 2 bases, with 5 bases of the junction left unmatched. CDR1 and CDR2 from the germline V gene are SNHLY and FYNNEI. The CDR3 is 14 residues long.

This clonotype was observed at least ten times. The V call is TRBV20-1, the J call TRBJ2-5, with 9 bases fitting TRBD2. The ends lost 2 bases at V and 5 bases at J; junction bases unmatched: 9. The V gene's germline CDR1 is DFQATT and CDR2 SNEGSKA (reference sequence). The CDR3 sequence is 15 residues long. CDR3 bases: TGCAGTGCTAGACTAGCGGGACAAACCCGCGAGACCCAGTACTTC. It codes for CSARLAGQTRETQYF.

This chain uses TRBV10-2 with TRBJ2-1, with 10 bases lining up with TRBD2. CDR1 WSHSY and CDR2 SAAADI come from the germline V gene. Germline trimming cut 0 bases from V and 8 bases from J; bases unmatched to any gene: 4. The CDR3 length is 15 residues. The CDR3 loop reads CASSESSGGAHEQFF. Written as DNA, the CDR3 is TGCGCCAGCAGTGAGTCAAGCGGGGGGGCCCATGAGCAGTTCTTC.

In this sample, this clonotype turned up a few times. The genes are TRBV28 and TRBJ1-5; 8 bases match TRBD1. CDR1 and CDR2 (germline): MDHEN, SYDVKM. V shed 6 bases and J 6 bases; nucleotides not matched to a gene: 4. This CDR3 region has 13 residues. CDR3 in DNA: TGTGCCAGCAGGTCAGGGGGCGTTCAGCCCCAGCATTTT. It encodes CASRSGGVQPQHF.

This clonotype has ten or more counts. V gene TRBV20-1 combines with J gene TRBJ1-5; tentatively, D is TRBD1 (6 bases). The CDR3 runs to 15 residues. Germline values: CDR1 DFQATT, CDR2 SNEGSKA (reference sequence). Trimming removed 5 bases at V and 3 bases at J, with 17 bases between. The CDR3 DNA sequence: TGCAGTGCTCCAGCTGCCCCAGGGGACAATCAGCCCCAGCATTTT. This sequence encodes CSAPAAPGDNQPQHF.

There are many counts of this clonotype. The chain recombines TRBV10-2 with TRBJ2-7; D is perhaps TRBD1 or TRBD2 (5 bases each). CDR1 and CDR2 from the germline V gene are WSHSY and SAAADI. CDR3 length: 13 amino acids. Trimming shortened V by 4 bases and J by 4 bases, and 11 bases separated the two germline ends. The CDR3 loop is CASSAGTQYEQYF. CDR3 DNA: TGCGCCAGCAGTGCCGGGACCCAATACGAGCAGTACTTC.

This clonotype was counted many times. The chain links TRBV7-8 to TRBJ2-7; D gene unclear. CDR3 length: 13 residues. Trimming pared 2 bases from V and 3 bases from J, leaving 8 bases between. The germline V gene has CDR1 SGHVS and CDR2 FQNEAQ. The CDR3 here is CASSLRFNYEQYF. CDR3 DNA: TGTGCCAGCAGCTTAAGGTTCAACTACGAGCAGTACTTC. Drawing the rest from reference TRBV7-8 and TRBJ2-7, the complete variable domain is GAGVSQSPRYKVAKRGQDVALRCDPISGHVSLFWYQQALGQGPEFLTYFQNEAQLDKSGLPSDRFFAERPEGSVSTLKIQRTQQEDSAVYLCASSLRFNYEQYFGPGTRLTVT.

In this sample, this clonotype turned up many times. This chain joins TRBV2 and TRBJ2-7, with TRBD2 matching over 7 bases. Germline loops: CDR1 SNHLY, CDR2 FYNNEI. After removal of 5 bases from V and 2 bases from J, the junction contained 6 bases not matched to a gene. The CDR3 is made up of 14 amino acids. The CDR3 region has the DNA TGTGCCAGCAGTCTGTTGGGAGGGGCCTACGAGCAGTACTTC. It specifies CASSLLGGAYEQYF.

The chain combines TRBV11-2 with TRBJ2-2; no definite D call. Between the trimmed V and J ends, which lost 3 bases and 0 bases, there was a span of 8 bases. This CDR3 spans 15 amino acids. The germline V gene encodes CDR1 SGHAT and CDR2 FQNNGV. CDR3 protein: CASSFLNANTGELFF. The DNA of the CDR3 is TGTGCCAGCAGCTTCCTTAACGCGAACACCGGGGAGCTGTTTTTT. The whole variable domain, filled in from reference TRBV11-2 and TRBJ2-2, reads EAGVAQSPRYKIIEKRQSVAFWCNPISGHATLYWYQQILGQGPKLLIQFQNNGVVDDSQLPKDRFSAERLKGVDSTLKIQPAKLEDSAVYLCASSFLNANTGELFFGEGSRLTVL.

In this sample, this clonotype turned up once. The genes are TRBV19 and TRBJ2-5; 9 bases are shared with TRBD1. Germline lookup yields CDR1 LNHDA and CDR2 SQIVND (reference sequence). V was clipped by 9 bases and J by 4 bases; unmatched bases: 15. This CDR3 has 16 residues. CDR3 sequence (DNA): TGTGCCAGAGACCCTTCTGGGGACAGGGTAACAGAGACCCAGTACTTC. Its translation: CARDPSGDRVTETQYF.

This clonotype was counted a single time. Mismatch with germline at one junction end may stem from a read error. V gene TRBV20-1 combines with J gene TRBJ1-2, with no clear D. The CDR3 sequence is 10 residues long. Germline assignment: CDR1 DFQATT and CDR2 SNEGSKA (reference sequence). CDR3: CSARDAGYSF. CDR3 coding DNA: TGCAGTGCTAGAGATGCGGGATATTCCTTC.

With regard to this clonotype: This clone may be a read error of a much larger clone one base away. The chain joins TRBV20-1 to TRBJ2-5, with a weak D call TRBD2 (7 bases). The CDR3 is made up of 14 amino acids. Germline V gene data show CDR1 as DFQATT and CDR2 as SNEGSKA (reference sequence). V lost 5 bases and J 7 bases, leaving 20 bases between the germline ends. CDR3 sequence reads: CSAAPSGRGATQYF. The CDR3 region has the DNA TGCAGTGCTGCTCCTAGCGGACGGGGGGCGACCCAGTACTTC.

This clonotype was observed at least ten times. The rearrangement links TRBV7-8 to TRBJ2-7; D is unresolved. The CDR3 sequence is 13 residues long. Per the germline V gene, CDR1 is SGHVS and CDR2 is FQNEAQ. V was pared by 2 bases and J by 2 bases, with 7 bases between. For the CDR3, the DNA is TGTGCCAGCAGCTTAAGTCCCCCCTACGAGCAGTACTTC. This codes for CASSLSPPYEQYF.

This clonotype has at least ten counts. The chain links TRBV6-1 to TRBJ2-3, with D possibly matching TRBD2 (6 bases). From germline, CDR1 is MNHNS and CDR2 SASEGT. Trimming removed 4 bases from V and 5 bases from J, with 13 bases in between. The CDR3 spans 14 residues. The CDR3 DNA reads as TGTGCCAGCAGTGTGACGACTAGGCGAGATACGCAGTATTTT. Amino acid sequence: CASSVTTRRDTQYF.

Comments on this clonotype: This may stem from a read error, because a much larger clone lies one nucleotide away. The chain uses TRBV3-1 and TRBJ1-6; no definite D call. Germline V gives CDR1 LGHDT, CDR2 YNNKEL (reference sequence). CDR3 length equals 13 residues. CDR3 DNA sequence: TGTGCCGGCAGCCAGAGTTATAATTCACCCCTCCACTTT. Translation: CAGSQSYNSPLHF. Combining the CDR3 with reference TRBV3-1 and TRBJ1-6 gives the whole variable domain DTAVSQTPKYLVTQMGNDKSIKCEQNLGHDTMYWYKQDSKKFLKIMFSYNNKELIINETVPNRFSPKSPDKAHLNLHINSLELGDSAVYFCAGSQSYNSPLHFGNGTRLTVT.

Comment on this clonotype: A much more abundant neighbour one base away suggests this may be a read error. The chain employs TRBV7-2 and TRBJ2-3; D is possibly TRBD1 or TRBD2 (6 bases each). Germline loops: CDR1 SGHTA, CDR2 FQGNSA. The CDR3 runs to 17 residues. The CDR3 reads CASSYHLRGRHTDPQYF. The CDR3 nucleotides are TGTGCCAGCAGCTACCACTTGAGGGGGAGGCACACAGATCCGCAGTATTTT.

The chain recombines TRBV7-6 with TRBJ1-3; 12 bases align to TRBD1. There are 18 residues in the CDR3. The V gene's germline CDR1 is SGHVS and CDR2 FNYEAQ. Trimming cost V 5 bases and J 0 bases; bases outside gene matches: 8. The CDR3 DNA is TGTGCCAGCAGCCTAAATGCGGGACAGGGGGCCTCTGGAAACACCATATATTTT. Its translation: CASSLNAGQGASGNTIYF.

Notes on this clonotype: This could be a read error, since a much larger clone is one nucleotide away. The V gene is TRBV11-3, the J gene TRBJ2-1; weak D call: TRBD2 (5 bases). The CDR3 runs to 13 residues. The germline V gene has CDR1 SGHNT and CDR2 YENEEA. The CDR3 coding sequence is TGTGCCAGCAGCGAGGGCTTTTACACTGAGCAGTTCTTC. Its protein product is CASSEGFYTEQFF.

This clonotype has a count of ten or more. This chain joins TRBV6-6 and TRBJ2-5; no definite D call. The V end lost 0 bases, the J end lost 2 bases, and 7 bases lay between the germline ends. Germline lookup yields CDR1 MNHNY and CDR2 SVGAGI (reference sequence). This CDR3 region has 14 residues. The CDR3 nucleotides read TGTGCCAGCAGTTACTCAGGGCAGCAAGAGACCCAGTACTTC. Residues: CASSYSGQQETQYF.

Concerning this clonotype: One base away lies a much larger clone, so this may be a sequencing read error. This sequence joins TRBV20-1 and TRBJ1-4; the match to TRBD1 covers 8 bases. CDR3 length: 13 amino acids. CDR1 and CDR2 (germline): DFQATT, SNEGSKA (reference sequence). After removal of 4 bases from V and 13 bases from J, the junction contained 11 bases not matched to a gene. In nucleotides, the CDR3 is TGCAGTGCTACCGGGACAGGTGACGTAACACTGTTTTTT. It encodes CSATGTGDVTLFF.

Remarks on this clonotype: A much bigger clone sits one base away, suggesting this may be a read error. This sequence joins TRBV6-4 and TRBJ2-2, with 13 bases lining up with TRBD2. V gave up 6 bases and J gave up 6 bases; unmatched junction bases: 10. The CDR3 covers 17 residues. Germline V CDR1 and CDR2: MRHNA, SNTAGT. CDR3 amino acids: CASRILAGGSSAGELFF. CDR3 in DNA: TGTGCCAGCAGGATACTAGCGGGGGGGTCTTCGGCCGGGGAGCTGTTTTTT.

This clonotype was observed many times. The chain couples TRBV4-2 to TRBJ1-3; no clear D gene. The CDR3 runs 16 residues. The germline V and J ends were trimmed by 4 bases and 2 bases, with 15 bases remaining between them. Germline V lookup: CDR1 LGHNA, CDR2 YNFKEQ. This CDR3 is CASSPLLGEAGNTIYF. CDR3 nucleotides: TGTGCCAGCAGCCCCCTACTAGGAGAGGCTGGAAACACCATATATTTT.

In its sample, this clonotype was seen many times. This chain joins TRBV6-1 and TRBJ2-5, with 9 bases that match TRBD2. The CDR3 consists of 17 residues. Germline loops: CDR1 MNHNS, CDR2 SASEGT. Unmatched junction bases numbered 18, after V lost 7 bases and J lost 6 bases. The CDR3 region has the DNA TGTGCCAGCACCTCAGGGCGGGGGGGCAGACTAGTAAAGACCCAGTACTTC. This codes for CASTSGRGGRLVKTQYF.

This clonotype has at least ten counts. This chain connects TRBV14 to TRBJ1-6; TRBD1 might be the D (6 bases). Looked up from germline, CDR1 is SGHDN and CDR2 is FVKESK. The CDR3 sequence is 15 residues long. Trimming removed 4 bases from V and 7 bases from J, with 14 bases in between. CDR3 loop: CASSPTRTENSPLHF. CDR3 nucleotide sequence: TGTGCCAGCAGCCCCACACGGACAGAAAATTCACCCCTCCACTTT.